What follows are 28 T cell receptor beta chains derived from one specimen sequenced in a study of cytomegalovirus exposure and HLA in healthy donors. Amplification used 60 Vbeta primers and 13 Jbeta primers. Sequencing was performed with immunoSEQ multiplex PCR; in TCRdb, only in-frame clones are kept and a portion is missing. The table has under 200,000 clones, 79% seen once. Material for sequencing was PBMCs. These receptors were collected from a woman in her forties or fifties in good health and CMV-seronegative.

The genes are TRBV25-1 and TRBJ1-2; D might be TRBD1 (5 bases). Trimming took 2 bases from V and 2 from J, leaving 12 bases between them. The germline CDR1 and CDR2 sequences are MGHDK and SYGVNS. CDR3 length equals 15 residues. The CDR3, as DNA: TGTGCCAGCAGTGAAACCGGGACTGGGAACTATGGCTACACCTTC. It specifies CASSETGTGNYGYTF.

This chain uses TRBV11-1 with TRBJ2-7; TRBD2 agrees at 10 bases. V lost 5 bases to trimming and J lost 2 bases; unmatched junction nucleotides: 6. This CDR3 is 15 amino acids long. The germline V gene encodes CDR1 SGHAT and CDR2 FQDESV (reference sequence). The CDR3 is CASSTRTSGTYEQYF. CDR3 nucleotide sequence: TGTGCCAGCAGCACTCGGACTAGCGGAACCTACGAGCAGTACTTC.

The chain recombines TRBV30 with TRBJ2-1; 8 bases match TRBD2. The junction had 5 bases not matched to a gene; V was cut back by 2 bases and J by 2 bases. Germline CDR1 and CDR2: GTSNPN and SVGIG (reference sequence). The CDR3 is 15 residues long. The CDR3, as DNA: TGTGCCTGGAGTCCCAGCGGGGGACCCTACAATGAGCAGTTCTTC. This gives the protein CAWSPSGGPYNEQFF.

The gene calls are TRBV27 and TRBJ2-7; TRBD1 aligns across 10 bases. The CDR3 is 15 residues long. With V trimmed by 2 bases and J by 5 bases, 6 bases remained unmatched. The germline gives CDR1 MNHEY, CDR2 SMNVEV (reference sequence). The CDR3 sequence is CASSLRGTGVDEQYF. The CDR3 DNA sequence: TGTGCCAGCAGTTTAAGGGGGACAGGGGTCGACGAGCAGTACTTC.

This clone has a handful of counts. The J gene is TRBJ1-1, the V gene TRBV27, with unresolved D. The CDR3 loop spans 14 amino acids. CDR1 MNHEY and CDR2 SMNVEV come from the germline V gene (reference sequence). Trimming took 3 bases from V and 3 from J, leaving 11 bases between them. CDR3 DNA sequence: TGTGCCAGCAGTTTTCAACGGAGAGACACTGAAGCTTTCTTT. Protein product: CASSFQRRDTEAFF.

V usage is TRBV19 and J usage is TRBJ1-5; tentative D call: TRBD1 (5 bases). CDR1 is LNHDA, CDR2 SQIVND, per germline (reference sequence). Trimming took off 0 bases at V and 5 bases at J, with 8 bases between the two ends. CDR3 length: 14 residues. The CDR3 DNA is TGTGCCAGTAGTATAGAATTAGGGGATCAGCCCCAGCATTTT. As protein: CASSIELGDQPQHF. The full variable domain, its missing parts supplied by reference TRBV19 and TRBJ1-5, is DGGITQSPKYLFRKEGQNVTLSCEQNLNHDAMYWYRQDPGQGLRLIYYSQIVNDFQKGDIAEGYSVSREKKESFPLTVTSAQKNPTAFYLCASSIELGDQPQHFGDGTRLSIL.

For this clone: Sequence at one end of the junction differs from germline and may be a read error. The chain couples TRBV7-7 to TRBJ2-5, with D possibly being TRBD1 (5 bases). This CDR3 contains 15 residues. Germline V gives CDR1 SSHAT, CDR2 FNYEAQ (reference sequence). For the CDR3, the DNA is TGTGCTAGCAGCTTAGTAGACAGTTTCCAAGAGACCCAGTACTTC. Its protein is CASSLVDSFQETQYF.

The V gene is TRBV6-7, the J gene TRBJ1-3; 9 bases align to TRBD1. TRBV6-7 is an ORF for which the function is uncertain. The CDR3 runs to 18 residues. After removal of 4 bases from V and 2 bases from J, the junction contained 12 bases not matched to a gene. This chain's CDR3 is CASSSPPTRDRAGNTIYF. CDR3 sequence (DNA): TGTGCCAGCAGTTCTCCTCCTACCCGGGACAGGGCTGGAAACACCATATATTTT.

The chain uses TRBV7-2 and TRBJ1-1; 7 bases agree with TRBD1. The CDR3 is 14 residues long. CDR1 is SGHTA and CDR2 is FQGNSA in the germline V gene. The V and J ends lost 5 bases and 0 bases, in that order; junction bases with no gene match: 3. This CDR3 reads CASSPDRVNTEAFF. The DNA for the CDR3 is TGTGCCAGCAGCCCCGACAGGGTGAACACTGAAGCTTTCTTT.

The chain combines TRBV30 with TRBJ2-7, with D tentatively TRBD2 (6 bases). This CDR3 spans 11 amino acids. With 2 bases removed from V and 7 bases from J, the gap between germline ends came to 9 bases. Germline values: CDR1 GTSNPN, CDR2 SVGIG (reference sequence). CDR3 DNA sequence: TGTGCCTGGAGTCGAGGGAGGGAGCAGTACTTC. It encodes CAWSRGREQYF.

The chain is built from TRBV25-1 and TRBJ2-1; 7 bases agree with TRBD1. Germline CDR1 MGHDK, CDR2 SYGVNS. V dropped 4 bases and J dropped 7; count of bases not matched to a gene: 7. The CDR3 has 14 residues. This chain's CDR3 is CASSGQGMVNEQFF. The CDR3 DNA is TGTGCCAGCAGTGGACAGGGCATGGTAAATGAGCAGTTCTTC.

The J gene is TRBJ2-7, the V gene TRBV28, with D possibly being TRBD2 (7 bases). Deletions cut 2 bases from V and 3 bases from J, with 26 bases between. This CDR3 is 19 amino acids long. The germline CDR1 and CDR2 sequences are MDHEN and SYDVKM. In nucleotides, the CDR3 is TGTGCCAGCAGTTTACGATCGCCTTGGGGGGGCCGCCACCACTACGAGCAGTACTTC. The encoded protein is CASSLRSPWGGRHHYEQYF. Full variable domain (rest looked up from reference TRBV28 and TRBJ2-7): DVKVTQSSRYLVKRTGEKVFLECVQDMDHENMFWYRQDPGLGLRLIYFSYDVKMKEKGDIPEGYSVSREKKERFSLILESASTNQTSMYLCASSLRSPWGGRHHYEQYFGPGTRLTVT.

The chain carries TRBV4-2 and TRBJ2-6; 7 nucleotides align to TRBD2. Unmatched junction bases numbered 6, after V lost 0 bases and J lost 4 bases. Germline assignment: CDR1 LGHNA and CDR2 YNFKEQ. The CDR3 runs 17 residues. Here the CDR3 reads CASSQDPGGSGANVLTF. The CDR3 region has the DNA TGTGCCAGCAGCCAAGACCCCGGGGGGTCAGGGGCCAACGTCCTGACTTTC.

The chain combines TRBV6-5 with TRBJ1-3; D may be TRBD1 (6 bases). V lost 4 bases and J lost 0, with 10 bases in between. The V gene's germline CDR1 is MNHEY and CDR2 SVGAGI. The CDR3 is 15 amino acids. The CDR3 DNA is TGTGCCAGCAGTTCCGACAGGTCCTCTGGAAACACCATATATTTT. As protein: CASSSDRSSGNTIYF.

The chain carries TRBV15 and TRBJ1-1; weak D call: TRBD1 (5 bases). V dropped 3 bases and J dropped 5 bases, with 19 bases sitting between them. The CDR3 covers 16 residues. Germline assignment: CDR1 LNHNV and CDR2 YYDKDF (reference sequence). CDR3 region: CATSSLQTGGGTEAFF. The CDR3 bases are TGTGCCACCAGCAGCTTACAGACCGGGGGTGGTACTGAAGCTTTCTTT.

The gene calls are TRBV4-3 and TRBJ1-5; D gene ambiguous. Germline loops: CDR1 LGHNA, CDR2 YSLEER. The CDR3 totals 17 residues. Trimming removed 0 bases from V and 1 base from J, with 13 bases in between. The CDR3 bases are TGCGCCAGCAGCCAAGAGTGGACTTTATCCAGCAATCAGCCCCAGCATTTT. Translating it yields CASSQEWTLSSNQPQHF.

The chain couples TRBV6-5 to TRBJ2-2; D is unclear. CDR3 length: 14 residues. Germline-derived CDR1 and CDR2 are MNHEY and SVGAGI. Trimming took off 5 bases at V and 6 bases at J, with 13 bases between the two ends. The CDR3 loop reads CASSEESIPGELFF. The CDR3 coding sequence is TGTGCCAGCAGTGAAGAAAGCATCCCCGGGGAGCTGTTTTTT.

The J gene is TRBJ2-1, the V gene TRBV7-9; 8 nucleotides agree with TRBD2. The CDR3 runs to 16 residues. In germline, CDR1 is SEHNR, CDR2 FQNEAQ (reference sequence). J gave up 2 bases and V 4 bases, and 7 bases lay outside the gene matches. CDR3 nucleotides: TGTGCCAGCAGCTCGGAGAGCGGGAGACCCTACAATGAGCAGTTCTTC. The encoded protein is CASSSESGRPYNEQFF.

The chain joins TRBV7-2 to TRBJ2-5; a weak D match, TRBD2 (6 bases). Trimming took off 1 base at V and 2 bases at J, with 11 bases between the two ends. Germline V gene data show CDR1 as SGHTA and CDR2 as FQGNSA. The CDR3 totals 15 residues. The CDR3 bases are TGTGCCAGCAGCTTAGACCCGGGGGATCAAGAGACCCAGTACTTC. It codes for CASSLDPGDQETQYF.

The rearrangement links TRBV18 to TRBJ1-3, with D maybe TRBD1 (6 bases). Germline CDR1 reads KGHSH; CDR2 reads LQKENI. V was pared by 6 bases and J by 0 bases, with 15 bases between. The CDR3 has 16 residues. Here the CDR3 DNA reads TGTGCCAGCTCCCACCGGGAGGGGGACTCTGGAAACACCATATATTTT. Its translation is CASSHREGDSGNTIYF. The whole variable domain, remainder taken from reference TRBV18 and TRBJ1-3, is NAGVMQNPRHLVRRRGQEARLRCSPMKGHSHVYWYRQLPEEGLKFMVYLQKENIIDESGMPKERFSAEFPKEGPSILRIQQVVRGDSAAYFCASSHREGDSGNTIYFGEGSWLTVV.

The chain is built from TRBV18 and TRBJ2-7; 9 bases agree with TRBD1. The CDR3 totals 14 residues. Losses at the gene ends were 2 bases for V and 5 bases for J; bases not matched to a gene: 4. Per the germline V gene, CDR1 is KGHSH and CDR2 is LQKENI. The CDR3 region is CASSPSDRGHEQYF. The CDR3 nucleotides are TGTGCCAGCTCACCATCGGACAGGGGCCACGAGCAGTACTTC.

The rearrangement uses TRBV4-1 and TRBJ1-4; D remains unclear. CDR1 MGHRA and CDR2 YSYEKL come from the germline V gene. The CDR3 runs 15 residues. Deletions cut 0 bases from V and 3 bases from J, with 8 bases between. CDR3 sequence reads: CASSQEGRANEKLFF. The CDR3 DNA reads TGCGCCAGCAGCCAAGAGGGGAGGGCTAATGAAAAACTGTTTTTT.

Comments on this clone: A read error may produce the germline difference seen at one junction end. This chain connects TRBV7-9 to TRBJ2-7, with 11 nucleotides matching TRBD2. Germline loops: CDR1 SEHNR, CDR2 FQNEAQ (reference sequence). This CDR3 comprises 15 residues. The CDR3 DNA sequence: TGTTCCAGCAGCCCCACTAGCGGGAGAACGAGTGAGCAGTACTTC. Translation gives CSSSPTSGRTSEQYF.

In DNA form, the CDR3 reads TGTGCCAGCAGCTTAGGGACAGGGGGGGCCTATGGCTACACCTTC. Protein sequence: CASSLGTGGAYGYTF. The chain couples TRBV7-2 to TRBJ1-2, with 10 bases lining up with TRBD1. CDR3 length: 15 amino acids. J gave up 4 bases and V 1 base, and 3 bases lay outside the gene matches. Germline CDR1 is SGHTA and CDR2 is FQGNSA.

The chain couples TRBV19 to TRBJ1-5; maybe TRBD1 (5 bases). V dropped 10 bases and J dropped 6 bases, with 19 bases sitting between them. The germline V gene encodes CDR1 LNHDA and CDR2 SQIVND (reference sequence). The CDR3 extends over 14 amino acids. The CDR3 nucleotides read TGTGCCACCAACACAGCAGGAGGGACTCAGCCCCAGCATTTT. Translated, it gives CATNTAGGTQPQHF.

This chain uses TRBV27 with TRBJ2-5, with 12 positions matching TRBD2. Gene TRBJ2-7 matches the end of the DNA better, so the J call may be wrong. Per germline, CDR1 MNHEY and CDR2 SMNVEV (reference sequence). This CDR3 spans 16 amino acids. CDR3 sequence (DNA): TGTGCCAGCAGTTTCCTGACTAGCGGGAGTCCCTACGAGCAGTACTTC. Protein: CASSFLTSGSPYEQYF.

In this sample, this clone turned up a few times. J is TRBJ1-2 and V is TRBV5-1; 8 nucleotides align to TRBD1. Germline V gene sequence: CDR1 SGHRS, CDR2 YFSETQ. This CDR3 is 15 amino acids long. V was clipped by 0 bases and J by 8 bases; unmatched bases: 9. The CDR3 region is CASSLDRGARDGYTF. The CDR3 DNA is TGCGCCAGCAGCTTGGACAGGGGGGCGAGAGACGGCTACACCTTC.

The rearrangement uses TRBV19 and TRBJ1-5; possible D gene TRBD1, 6 bases. CDR1 and CDR2 from the germline V gene are LNHDA and SQIVND (reference sequence). This CDR3 is built from 14 residues. The V gene lost 4 bases and the J gene lost 7 bases, with 14 bases spanning the gap. The DNA of the CDR3 is TGTGCCAGTAGTACCGACAGGAGCTGGCAGCCCCAGCATTTT. This codes for CASSTDRSWQPQHF.